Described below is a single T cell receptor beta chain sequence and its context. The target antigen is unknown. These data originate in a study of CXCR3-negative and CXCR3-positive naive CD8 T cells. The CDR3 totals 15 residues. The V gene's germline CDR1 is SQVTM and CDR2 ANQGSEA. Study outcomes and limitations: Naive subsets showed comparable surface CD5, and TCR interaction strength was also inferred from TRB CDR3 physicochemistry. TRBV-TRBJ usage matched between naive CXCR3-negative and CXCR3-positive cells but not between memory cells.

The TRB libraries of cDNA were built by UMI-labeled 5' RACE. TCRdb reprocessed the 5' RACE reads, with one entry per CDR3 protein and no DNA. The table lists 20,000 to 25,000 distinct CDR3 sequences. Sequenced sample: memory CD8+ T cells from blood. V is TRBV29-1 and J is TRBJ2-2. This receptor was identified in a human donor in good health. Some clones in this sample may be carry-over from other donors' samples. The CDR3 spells CSVEEDRPNTGELFF.